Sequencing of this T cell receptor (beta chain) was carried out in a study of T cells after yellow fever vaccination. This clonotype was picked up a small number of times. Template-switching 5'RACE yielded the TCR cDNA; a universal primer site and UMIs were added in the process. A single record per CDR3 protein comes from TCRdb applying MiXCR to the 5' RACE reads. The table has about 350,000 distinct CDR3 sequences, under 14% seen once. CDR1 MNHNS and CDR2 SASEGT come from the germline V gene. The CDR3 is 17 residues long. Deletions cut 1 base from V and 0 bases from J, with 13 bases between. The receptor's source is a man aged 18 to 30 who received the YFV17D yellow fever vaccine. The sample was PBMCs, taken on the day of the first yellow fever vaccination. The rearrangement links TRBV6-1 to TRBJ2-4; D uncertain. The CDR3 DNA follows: TGTGCCAGCAGTGAAGAATGGGGTAAAGGAGCCAAAAACATTCAGTACTTC. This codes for CASSEEWGKGAKNIQYF.